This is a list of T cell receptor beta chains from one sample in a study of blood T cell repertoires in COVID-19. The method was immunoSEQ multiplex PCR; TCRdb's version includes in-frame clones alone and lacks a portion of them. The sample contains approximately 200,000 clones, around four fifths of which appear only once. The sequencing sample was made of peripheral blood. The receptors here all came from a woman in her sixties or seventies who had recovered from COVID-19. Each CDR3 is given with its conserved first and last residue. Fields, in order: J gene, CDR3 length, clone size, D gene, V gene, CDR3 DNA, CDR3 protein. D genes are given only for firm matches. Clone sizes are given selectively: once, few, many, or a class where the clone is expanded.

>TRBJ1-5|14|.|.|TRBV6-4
TGTGCCAGCAGCATTGACAGTAGCAATCAGCCCCAGCATTTT
CASSIDSSNQPQHF
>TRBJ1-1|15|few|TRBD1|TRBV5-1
TGCGCCAGCAGCTTTGCAGGGGGCATGAACACTGAAGCTTTCTTT
CASSFAGGMNTEAFF
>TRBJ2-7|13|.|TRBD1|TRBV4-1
TGCGCCAGCAGCCAGGACAGGCCGAGCGAGCAGTACTTC
CASSQDRPSEQYF
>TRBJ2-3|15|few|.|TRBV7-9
TGTGCCAGCAGCTTATCCAGCGTCCGCACAGATACGCAGTATTTT
CASSLSSVRTDTQYF
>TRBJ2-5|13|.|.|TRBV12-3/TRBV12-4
TGTGCGACAGCCTACCGGGTCCAAGAGACCCAGTACTTC
CATAYRVQETQYF
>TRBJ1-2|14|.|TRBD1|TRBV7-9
TGTGCCAGCAGCGCACAGGGGGCGGCCCGGGGCTACACCTTC
CASSAQGAARGYTF
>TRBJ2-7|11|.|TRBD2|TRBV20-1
TGCAGTGCTAGCGGGAGGACCGAGCAGTACTTC
CSASGRTEQYF
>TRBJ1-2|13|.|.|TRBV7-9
TGTGCCAGCAGCTCGGGACTGAGCTATGGCTACACCTTC
CASSSGLSYGYTF
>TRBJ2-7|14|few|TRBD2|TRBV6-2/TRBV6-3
TGTGCCAGCAGTTGGGCGGGGGGATCCTACGAGCAGTACTTC
CASSWAGGSYEQYF
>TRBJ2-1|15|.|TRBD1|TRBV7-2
TGTGCCAGCAGCTGGGGACAGGGCGAATACAATGAGCAGTTCTTC
CASSWGQGEYNEQFF
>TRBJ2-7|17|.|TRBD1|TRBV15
TGTGCCACCAGCAGCAACACCGGGACAGGGGGTGCCTACGAGCAGTACTTC
CATSSNTGTGGAYEQYF
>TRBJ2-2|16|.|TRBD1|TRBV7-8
TGTGCCAGCAGTTCCGGGACAGGGGGCTTCACCGGGGAGCTGTTTTTT
CASSSGTGGFTGELFF
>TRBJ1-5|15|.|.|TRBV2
TGTGCCAGCAGTGAAGTGGGCAGGGGTGGTCAGCCCCAGCATTTT
CASSEVGRGGQPQHF
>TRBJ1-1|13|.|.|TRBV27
TGTGCCAGCAGTTTACAGGGGATCACTGAAGCTTTCTTT
CASSLQGITEAFF
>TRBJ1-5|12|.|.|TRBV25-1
TGTGCCAGCAGTGAAGAGGGTCAGCCCCAGCATTTT
CASSEEGQPQHF
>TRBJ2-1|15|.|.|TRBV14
TGTGCCAGCAGCCAGAACAGGGCTCCCTACAATGAGCAGTTCTTC
CASSQNRAPYNEQFF
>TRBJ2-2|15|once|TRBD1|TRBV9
TGTGCCAGCAGCGCAGGGACAGAAATCACCGGGGAGCTGTTTTTT
CASSAGTEITGELFF
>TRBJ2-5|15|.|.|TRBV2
TGTGCCAGCAGTCCGACGCCTTGGGGAGAAGAGACCCAGTACTTC
CASSPTPWGEETQYF
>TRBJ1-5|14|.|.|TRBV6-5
TGTGCCAGCAAGGGGCGCAATAGCAATCAGCCCCAGCATTTT
CASKGRNSNQPQHF
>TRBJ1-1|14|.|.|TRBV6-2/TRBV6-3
TGTGCCAGCAGTTCCTTCCGAGGGGGTACTGAAGCTTTCTTT
CASSSFRGGTEAFF
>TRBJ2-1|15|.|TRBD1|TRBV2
TGTGCCAGCAGTGACAGCGACAGGGGGCTTGGTGAGCAGTTCTTC
CASSDSDRGLGEQFF
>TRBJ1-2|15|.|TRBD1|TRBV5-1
TGCGCCAGCAGCCTACAGGGGGGATCAAACTATGGCTACACCTTC
CASSLQGGSNYGYTF
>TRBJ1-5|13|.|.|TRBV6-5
TGTGCCAGCAGCCCAGGGCGCAATCAGCCCCAGCATTTT
CASSPGRNQPQHF
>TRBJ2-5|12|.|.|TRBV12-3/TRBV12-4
TGTGCCAGCAGTTTCCAGAAAGAGACCCAGTACTTC
CASSFQKETQYF
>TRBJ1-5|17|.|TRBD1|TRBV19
TGTGCCAGTAGCACGACGGACAGGGTGGCTGGCAATCAGCCCCAGCATTTT
CASSTTDRVAGNQPQHF
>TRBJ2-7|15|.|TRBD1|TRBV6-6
TGTGCCAGCAGTTACGGACAGGGGGAGCCTTACGAGCAGTACTTC
CASSYGQGEPYEQYF
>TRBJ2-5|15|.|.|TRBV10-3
TGTGCCATCAGTGACTACAGGGTCGGGGGGGAGACCCAGTACTTC
CAISDYRVGGETQYF